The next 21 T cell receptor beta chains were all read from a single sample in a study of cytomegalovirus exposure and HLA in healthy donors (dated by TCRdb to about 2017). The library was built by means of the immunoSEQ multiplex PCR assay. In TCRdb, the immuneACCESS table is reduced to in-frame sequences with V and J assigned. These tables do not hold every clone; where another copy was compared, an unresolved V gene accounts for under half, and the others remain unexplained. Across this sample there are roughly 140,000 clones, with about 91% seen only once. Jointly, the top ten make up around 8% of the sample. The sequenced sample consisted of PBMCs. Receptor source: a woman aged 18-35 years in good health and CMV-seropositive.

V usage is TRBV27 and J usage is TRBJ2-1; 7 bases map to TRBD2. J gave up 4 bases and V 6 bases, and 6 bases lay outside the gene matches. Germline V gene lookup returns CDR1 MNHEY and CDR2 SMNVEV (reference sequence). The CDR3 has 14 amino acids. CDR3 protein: CASRGGEKYNEQFF. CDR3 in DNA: TGTGCCAGCAGGGGGGGGGAAAAGTACAATGAGCAGTTCTTC.

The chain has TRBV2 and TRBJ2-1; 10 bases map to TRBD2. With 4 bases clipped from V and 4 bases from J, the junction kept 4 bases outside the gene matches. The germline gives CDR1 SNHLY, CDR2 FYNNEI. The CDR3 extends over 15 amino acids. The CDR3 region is CASSAPSGGYNEQFF. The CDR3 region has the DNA TGTGCCAGCAGTGCCCCTAGCGGGGGTTACAATGAGCAGTTCTTC.

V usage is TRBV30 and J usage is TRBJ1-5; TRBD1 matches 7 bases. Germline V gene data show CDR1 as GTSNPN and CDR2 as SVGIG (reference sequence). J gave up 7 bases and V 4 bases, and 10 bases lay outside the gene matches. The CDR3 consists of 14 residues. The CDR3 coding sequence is TGTGCCTGGACCTCCGACAGGGCTGGGCAGCCCCAGCATTTT. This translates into CAWTSDRAGQPQHF.

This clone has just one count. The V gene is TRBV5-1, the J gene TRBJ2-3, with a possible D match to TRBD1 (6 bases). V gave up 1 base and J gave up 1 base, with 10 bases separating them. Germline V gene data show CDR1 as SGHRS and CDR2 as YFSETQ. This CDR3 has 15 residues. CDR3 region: CASSLRPGGTDTQYF. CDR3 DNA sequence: TGCGCCAGCAGCTTGCGTCCAGGGGGCACAGATACGCAGTATTTT.

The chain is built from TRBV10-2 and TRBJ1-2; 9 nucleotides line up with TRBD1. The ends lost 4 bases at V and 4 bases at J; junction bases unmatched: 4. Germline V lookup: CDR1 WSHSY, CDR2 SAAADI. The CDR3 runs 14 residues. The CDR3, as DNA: TGCGCCAGCAGTGTCGGGACAGGGATCTATGGCTACACCTTC. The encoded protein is CASSVGTGIYGYTF.

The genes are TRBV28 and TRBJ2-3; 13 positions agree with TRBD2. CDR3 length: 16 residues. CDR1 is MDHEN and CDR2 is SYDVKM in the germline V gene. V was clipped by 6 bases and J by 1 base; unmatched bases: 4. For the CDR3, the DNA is TGTGCCAGCAGGGGGACTAGCGGGAAGGGCACAGATACGCAGTATTTT. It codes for CASRGTSGKGTDTQYF.

CDR3 bases: TGTGCCAGCAGCGAAGTCGGGGAGACCCAGTACTTC. As protein: CASSEVGETQYF. The rearrangement joins TRBV6-6 to TRBJ2-5; D not certain. Trimming took 6 bases from V and 5 from J, leaving 10 bases between them. This CDR3 spans 12 amino acids. Germline-derived CDR1 and CDR2 are MNHNY and SVGAGI (reference sequence).

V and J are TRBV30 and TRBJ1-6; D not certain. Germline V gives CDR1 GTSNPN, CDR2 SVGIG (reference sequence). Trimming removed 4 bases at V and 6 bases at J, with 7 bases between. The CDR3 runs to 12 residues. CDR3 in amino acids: CAWMYGNSPLHF. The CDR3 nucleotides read TGTGCCTGGATGTACGGTAATTCACCCCTCCACTTT. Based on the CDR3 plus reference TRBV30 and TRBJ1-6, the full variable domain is SQTIHQWPATLVQPVGSPLSLECTVEGTSNPNLYWYRQAAGRGLQLLFYSVGIGQISSEVPQNLSASRPQDRQFILSSKKLLLSDSGFYLCAWMYGNSPLHFGNGTRLTVT.

CDR3 coding DNA: TGCGCCAGCAGCCAAGATAAGACAGCTAGCACAGATACGCAGTATTTT. It specifies CASSQDKTASTDTQYF. The rearrangement uses TRBV4-3 and TRBJ2-3; a weak D match, TRBD1 (5 bases). CDR3 size: 16 residues. CDR1 LGHNA and CDR2 YSLEER come from the germline V gene. V lost 0 bases, J lost 0 bases, and 10 bases lay in between.

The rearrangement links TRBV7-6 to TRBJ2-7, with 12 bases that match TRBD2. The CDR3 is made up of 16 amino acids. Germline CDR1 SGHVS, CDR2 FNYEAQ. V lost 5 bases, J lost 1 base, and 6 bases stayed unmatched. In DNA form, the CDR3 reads TGTGCCAGCAGCCCGACGACTAGCGGGGGATCCTACGAGCAGTACTTC. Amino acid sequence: CASSPTTSGGSYEQYF.

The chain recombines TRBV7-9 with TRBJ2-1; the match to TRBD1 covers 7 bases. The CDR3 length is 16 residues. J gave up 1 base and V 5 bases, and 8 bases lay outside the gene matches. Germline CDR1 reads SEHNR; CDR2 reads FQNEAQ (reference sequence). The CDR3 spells CASSTRQGSSYNEQFF. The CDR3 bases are TGTGCCAGCAGCACTCGACAGGGTTCGTCCTACAATGAGCAGTTCTTC.

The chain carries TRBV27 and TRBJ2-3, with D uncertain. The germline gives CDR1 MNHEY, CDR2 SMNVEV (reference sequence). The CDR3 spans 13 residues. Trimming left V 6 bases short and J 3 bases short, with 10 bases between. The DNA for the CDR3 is TGTGCCAGCAGCCATAGTTTAACAGATACGCAGTATTTT. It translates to CASSHSLTDTQYF.

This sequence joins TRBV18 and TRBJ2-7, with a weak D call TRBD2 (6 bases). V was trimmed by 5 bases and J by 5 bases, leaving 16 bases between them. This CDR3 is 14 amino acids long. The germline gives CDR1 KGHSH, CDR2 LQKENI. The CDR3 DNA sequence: TGTGCCAGCTCATTCCAAGGGAGGACGGACGAGCAGTACTTC. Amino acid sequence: CASSFQGRTDEQYF.

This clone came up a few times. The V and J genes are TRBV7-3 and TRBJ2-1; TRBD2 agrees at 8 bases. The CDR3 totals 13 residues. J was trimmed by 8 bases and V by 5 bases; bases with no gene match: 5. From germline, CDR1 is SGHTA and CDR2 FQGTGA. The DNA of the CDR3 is TGTGCCAGCAGCAGACTAGCGTTCGATGAGCAGTTCTTC. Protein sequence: CASSRLAFDEQFF.

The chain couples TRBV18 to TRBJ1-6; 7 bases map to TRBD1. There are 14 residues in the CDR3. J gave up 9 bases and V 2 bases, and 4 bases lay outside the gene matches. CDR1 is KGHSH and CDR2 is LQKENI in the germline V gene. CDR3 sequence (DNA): TGTGCCAGCTCACCAGCGCCAGGGGGTTCACCCCTCCACTTT. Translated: CASSPAPGGSPLHF.

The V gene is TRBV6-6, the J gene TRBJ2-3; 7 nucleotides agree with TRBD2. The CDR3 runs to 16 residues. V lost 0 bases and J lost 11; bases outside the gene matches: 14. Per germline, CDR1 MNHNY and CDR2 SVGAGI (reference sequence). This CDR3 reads CASSYSGRSRRGGQYF. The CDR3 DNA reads TGTGCCAGCAGTTACTCAGGCCGTAGCCGGCGCGGGGGGCAGTATTTT.

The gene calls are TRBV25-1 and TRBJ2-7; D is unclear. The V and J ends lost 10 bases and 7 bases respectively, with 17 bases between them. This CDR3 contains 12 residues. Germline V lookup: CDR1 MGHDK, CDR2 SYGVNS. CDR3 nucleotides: TGTGCCACCCTCCCGGGTGGGTGGGAGCAGTACTTC. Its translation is CATLPGGWEQYF.

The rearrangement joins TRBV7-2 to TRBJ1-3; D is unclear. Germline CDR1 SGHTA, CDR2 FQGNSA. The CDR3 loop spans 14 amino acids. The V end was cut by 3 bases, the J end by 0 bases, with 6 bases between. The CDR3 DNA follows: TGTGCCAGCAGCTTGGGGAGCTCTGGAAACACCATATATTTT. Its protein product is CASSLGSSGNTIYF.

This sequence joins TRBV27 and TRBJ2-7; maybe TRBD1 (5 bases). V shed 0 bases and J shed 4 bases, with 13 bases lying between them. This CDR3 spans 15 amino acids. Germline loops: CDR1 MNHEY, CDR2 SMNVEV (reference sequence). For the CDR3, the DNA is TGTGCCAGCAGTTTATCCAAGGGGCAAGGGTACGAGCAGTACTTC. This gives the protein CASSLSKGQGYEQYF.

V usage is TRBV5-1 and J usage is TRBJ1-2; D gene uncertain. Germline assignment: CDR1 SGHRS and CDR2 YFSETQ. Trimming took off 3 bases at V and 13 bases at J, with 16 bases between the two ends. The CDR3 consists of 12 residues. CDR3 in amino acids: CASSYDSGSGTF. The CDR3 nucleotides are TGCGCCAGCAGCTATGATAGTGGTTCTGGCACCTTC.

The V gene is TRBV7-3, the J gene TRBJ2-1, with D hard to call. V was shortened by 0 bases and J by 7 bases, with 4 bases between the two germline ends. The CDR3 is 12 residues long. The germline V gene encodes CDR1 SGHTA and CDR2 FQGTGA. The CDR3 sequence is CASSLTENEQFF. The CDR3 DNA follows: TGTGCCAGCAGCTTAACCGAGAATGAGCAGTTCTTC.